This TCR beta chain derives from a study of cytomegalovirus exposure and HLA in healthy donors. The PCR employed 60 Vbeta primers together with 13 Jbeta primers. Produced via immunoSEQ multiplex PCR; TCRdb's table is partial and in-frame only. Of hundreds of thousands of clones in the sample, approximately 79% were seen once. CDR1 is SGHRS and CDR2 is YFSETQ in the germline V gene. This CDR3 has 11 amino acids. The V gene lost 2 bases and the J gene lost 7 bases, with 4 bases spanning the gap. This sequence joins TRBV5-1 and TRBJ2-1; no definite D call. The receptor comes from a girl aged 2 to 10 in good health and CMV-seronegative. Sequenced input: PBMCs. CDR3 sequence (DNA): TGCGCCAGCAGCTTCGAGAATGAGCAGTTCTTC. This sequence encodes CASSFENEQFF. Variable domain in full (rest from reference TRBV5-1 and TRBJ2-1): KAGVTQTPRYLIKTRGQQVTLSCSPISGHRSVSWYQQTPGQGLQFLFEYFSETQRNKGNFPGRFSGRQFSNSRSEMNVSTLELGDSALYLCASSFENEQFFGPGTRLTVL.